The 5 T cell receptor beta chains in this list originate from one sample, sequenced in a study of identical twins (TCRdb year 2016). Libraries were built with 5' RACE. The listed sequencing device is Illumina HiSeq 2000. TCRdb cleaned the public reads at Q25 with fastp, built clones with MiXCR and kept in-frame beta chains. Identical CDR3 protein sequences are pooled into one entry, listed with their most common genes and DNA. The table for this sample lists a few hundred thousand distinct CDR3 sequences; 6.5% to 9.5% of them were counted only once. Together, the top ten hold around 2.1% of the sample. This sample also belongs to another study, concerning yellow fever vaccine responses in identical twins.

The sequenced material came from memory (CD45RO+) T cells sorted from blood. The sample's cell subset or site label, decoded: CD45RO+ enriched T cells. Receptor source: a woman aged 18-29 years in good health.

This clonotype has a count of ten or more. This chain connects TRBV10-3 to TRBJ2-6; unclear D gene. The length of the CDR3 is 15 residues. V lost 7 bases and J lost 4, with 14 bases in between. Germline-derived CDR1 and CDR2 are ENHRY and SYGVKD. This chain's CDR3 is CAIIGRRAGANVLTF. DNA for the CDR3: TGTGCCATCATTGGTAGGCGCGCGGGGGCCAACGTCCTGACTTTC.

This clonotype was counted a few times. The DNA of the CDR3 is TGCGCCAGCAGGAAAGCACCCACAGATACGCAGTATTTT. It codes for CASRKAPTDTQYF. V gene TRBV5-1 combines with J gene TRBJ2-3; no definite D call. The V gene's germline CDR1 is SGHRS and CDR2 YFSETQ. This CDR3 region has 13 residues. Deletions cut 5 bases from V and 2 bases from J, with 9 bases between.

The chain recombines TRBV20-1 with TRBJ2-5, with TRBD2 identical over 9 bases. The V gene's germline CDR1 is DFQATT and CDR2 SNEGSKA (reference sequence). CDR3 length equals 14 residues. Trimming took 2 bases from V and 2 from J; bases not matched to a gene: 3. The CDR3 sequence is CSARRTSGQETQYF. As DNA, the CDR3 is TGCAGTGCTAGACGCACTAGCGGGCAAGAGACCCAGTACTTC.

The chain is built from TRBV5-5 and TRBJ2-3; D possibly corresponds to TRBD2 (5 bases). Looked up from germline, CDR1 is SGHKS and CDR2 is YYEKEE (reference sequence). Trimming stripped 0 bases from V and 5 bases from J, with 13 bases between. The CDR3 is 15 residues long. CDR3 region: CASSLGLAWEDTQYF. CDR3 bases: TGTGCCAGCAGCTTGGGGCTAGCATGGGAAGATACGCAGTATTTT.

There are many counts of this clonotype. This chain's CDR3 is CASSPRGAWAKNIQYF. In nucleotides, the CDR3 is TGTGCCAGCAGTCCACGGGGCGCTTGGGCCAAAAACATTCAGTACTTC. This chain uses TRBV28 with TRBJ2-4; either TRBD1 or TRBD2 may supply D (5 bases each). The CDR3 is 16 residues long. With 5 bases removed from V and 1 base from J, the gap between germline ends came to 15 bases. Germline V gene lookup returns CDR1 MDHEN and CDR2 SYDVKM.